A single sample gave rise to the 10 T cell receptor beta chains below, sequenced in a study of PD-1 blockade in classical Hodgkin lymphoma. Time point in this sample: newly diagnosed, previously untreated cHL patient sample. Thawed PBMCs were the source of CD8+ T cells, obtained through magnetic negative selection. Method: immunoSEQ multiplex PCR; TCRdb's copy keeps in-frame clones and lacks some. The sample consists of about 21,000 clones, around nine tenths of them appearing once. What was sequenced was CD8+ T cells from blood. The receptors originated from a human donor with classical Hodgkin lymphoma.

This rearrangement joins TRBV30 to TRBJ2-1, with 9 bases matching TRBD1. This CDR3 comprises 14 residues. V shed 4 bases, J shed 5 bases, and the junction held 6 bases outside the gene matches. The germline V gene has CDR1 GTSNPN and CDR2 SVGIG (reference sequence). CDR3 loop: CAWTTGGLDNEQFF. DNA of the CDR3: TGTGCCTGGACCACAGGGGGCCTTGACAATGAGCAGTTCTTC.

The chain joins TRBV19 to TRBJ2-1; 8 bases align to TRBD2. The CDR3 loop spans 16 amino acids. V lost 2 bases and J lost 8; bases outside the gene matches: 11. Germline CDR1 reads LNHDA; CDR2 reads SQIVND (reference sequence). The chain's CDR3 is CASSITGQREFDEQFF. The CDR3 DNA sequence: TGTGCCAGTAGTATAACGGGTCAGCGGGAGTTCGATGAGCAGTTCTTC. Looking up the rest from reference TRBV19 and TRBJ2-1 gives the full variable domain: DGGITQSPKYLFRKEGQNVTLSCEQNLNHDAMYWYRQDPGQGLRLIYYSQIVNDFQKGDIAEGYSVSREKKESFPLTVTSAQKNPTAFYLCASSITGQREFDEQFFGPGTRLTVL.

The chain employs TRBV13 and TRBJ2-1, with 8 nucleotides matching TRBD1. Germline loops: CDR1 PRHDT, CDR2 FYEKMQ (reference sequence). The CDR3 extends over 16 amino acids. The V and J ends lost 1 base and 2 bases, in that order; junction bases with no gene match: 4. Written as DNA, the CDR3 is TGTGCCAGCAGCTTAGACCGGACAGGGCCCTACAATGAGCAGTTCTTC. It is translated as CASSLDRTGPYNEQFF.

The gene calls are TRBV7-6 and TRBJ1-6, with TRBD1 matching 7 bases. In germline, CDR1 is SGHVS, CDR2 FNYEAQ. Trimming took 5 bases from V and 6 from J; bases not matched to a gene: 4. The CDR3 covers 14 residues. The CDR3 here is CASSLRGLNSPLHF. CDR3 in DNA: TGTGCCAGCAGCCTTAGGGGGCTTAATTCACCCCTCCACTTT.

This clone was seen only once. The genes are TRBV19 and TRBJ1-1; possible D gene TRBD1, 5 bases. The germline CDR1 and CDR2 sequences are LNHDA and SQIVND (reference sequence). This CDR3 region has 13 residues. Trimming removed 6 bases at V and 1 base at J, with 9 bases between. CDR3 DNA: TGTGCCAGTAGCCTCCAGGGGAACACTGAAGCTTTCTTT. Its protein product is CASSLQGNTEAFF.

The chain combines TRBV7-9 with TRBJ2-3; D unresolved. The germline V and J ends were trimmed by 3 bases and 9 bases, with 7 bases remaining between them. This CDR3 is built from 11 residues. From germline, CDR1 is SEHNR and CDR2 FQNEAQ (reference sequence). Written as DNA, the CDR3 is TGTGCCAGCAGCTTGTTGCCGACGCAGTATTTT. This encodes CASSLLPTQYF.

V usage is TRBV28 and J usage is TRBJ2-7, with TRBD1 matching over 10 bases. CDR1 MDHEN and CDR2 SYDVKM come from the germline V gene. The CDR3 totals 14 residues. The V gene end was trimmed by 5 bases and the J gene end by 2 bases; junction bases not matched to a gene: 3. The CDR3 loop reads CASSDRGRAYEQYF. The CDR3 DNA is TGTGCCAGCAGTGACAGGGGGCGCGCCTACGAGCAGTACTTC. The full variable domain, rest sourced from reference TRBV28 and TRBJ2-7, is DVKVTQSSRYLVKRTGEKVFLECVQDMDHENMFWYRQDPGLGLRLIYFSYDVKMKEKGDIPEGYSVSREKKERFSLILESASTNQTSMYLCASSDRGRAYEQYFGPGTRLTVT.

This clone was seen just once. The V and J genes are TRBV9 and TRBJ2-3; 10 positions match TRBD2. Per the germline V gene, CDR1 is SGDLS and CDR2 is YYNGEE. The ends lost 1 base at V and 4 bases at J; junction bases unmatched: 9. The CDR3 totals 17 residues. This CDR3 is CASSVLAGAQGADTQYF. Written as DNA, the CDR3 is TGTGCCAGCAGCGTACTAGCGGGAGCCCAGGGGGCAGATACGCAGTATTTT.

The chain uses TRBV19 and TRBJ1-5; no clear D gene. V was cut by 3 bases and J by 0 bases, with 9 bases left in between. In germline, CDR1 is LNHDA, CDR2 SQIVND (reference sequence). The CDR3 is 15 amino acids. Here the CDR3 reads CASSMSGLSNQPQHF. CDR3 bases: TGTGCCAGTAGTATGTCAGGTCTTAGCAATCAGCCCCAGCATTTT.

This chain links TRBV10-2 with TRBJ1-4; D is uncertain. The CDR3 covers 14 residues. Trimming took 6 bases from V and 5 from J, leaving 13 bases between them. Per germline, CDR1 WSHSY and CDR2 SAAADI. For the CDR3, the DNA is TGCGCCAGCAGCGAAAGGGCGGGAAATGAAAAACTGTTTTTT. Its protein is CASSERAGNEKLFF.